The 20 T cell receptor beta chains below all came from one sample that was sequenced in a study of beta chain features in type 1 diabetes. Overall study findings and caveats: A moderate, significant TCRB CDR3 shortening appeared in type 1 diabetes across four CD4+ subsets.

Their cognate antigens are unknown. Every bit of the isolated RNA underwent reverse transcription, so sequencing read expressed TCRB transcripts. Some clones are missing from TCRdb's copy, which holds only in-frame ones; the method was immunoSEQ multiplex PCR. Altogether 680,000 or so clones are present, about an eighth being singletons, with the ten largest covering about 0.02%. The sequenced material came from naive CD4+ T cells from blood. The receptors originated from a man aged 18 to 30 with type 1 diabetes.

In DNA form, the CDR3 reads TGTGCCACCAGCAGAGAGGGGCTTCCCTACGAGCAGTACTTC. It codes for CATSREGLPYEQYF. V usage is TRBV15 and J usage is TRBJ2-5; a possible D gene is TRBD1 (5 bases). The J call could be wrong; TRBJ2-7 is a better fit for the DNA end. The CDR3 is 14 residues long. CDR1 is LNHNV and CDR2 is YYDKDF in the germline V gene (reference sequence).

The table lists this clone with a few counts. V and J are TRBV5-1 and TRBJ2-5; D may match TRBD1 or TRBD2 (5 bases each). This CDR3 region has 15 residues. Trimming took off 4 bases at V and 5 bases at J, with 18 bases between the two ends. Germline lookup yields CDR1 SGHRS and CDR2 YFSETQ. CDR3 coding DNA: TGCGCCAGCAGCACAACAGGAGGCGGTGGGGAGACCCAGTACTTC. As protein: CASSTTGGGGETQYF.

This chain uses TRBV15 with TRBJ1-2, with TRBD1 as a possible D gene (6 bases). The V gene lost 2 bases and the J gene lost 0 bases, with 19 bases spanning the gap. Germline V lookup: CDR1 LNHNV, CDR2 YYDKDF (reference sequence). The CDR3 has 18 residues. The CDR3 bases are TGTGCCACCAGCAGACTAGGGACACCTCTCCCCGCTAACTATGGCTACACCTTC. Protein: CATSRLGTPLPANYGYTF.

The rearrangement links TRBV7-8 to TRBJ1-2; D ambiguous. Trimming shortened V by 1 base and J by 5 bases, and 14 bases separated the two germline ends. Germline V lookup: CDR1 SGHVS, CDR2 FQNEAQ. The CDR3 spans 15 residues. The CDR3 DNA follows: TGTGCCAGCAGCTTAGGCCTAGGGTTACCTTATGGCTACACCTTC. Translating gives CASSLGLGLPYGYTF.

A few counts support this clone. The chain uses TRBV6-7 and TRBJ1-3; tentatively, D is TRBD1 (5 bases). TRBV6-7 is treated as an ORF (open reading frame) with a function not yet certain. V lost 2 bases and J lost 0, with 11 bases in between. The CDR3 is made up of 16 amino acids. For the CDR3, the DNA is TGTGCCAGCAGTTACCCGAAGGACATCTCTGGAAACACCATATATTTT. Encoded protein: CASSYPKDISGNTIYF.

In its sample, this clone was seen a few times. The V and J genes are TRBV29-1 and TRBJ1-1; the match to TRBD1 covers 7 bases. CDR1 is SQVTM, CDR2 ANQGSEA, per germline. The CDR3 contains 13 residues. V lost 6 bases and J lost 0; bases outside the gene matches: 4. The CDR3 loop reads CSVGQIMNTEAFF. CDR3 nucleotide sequence: TGCAGCGTGGGACAGATCATGAACACTGAAGCTTTCTTT.

The rearrangement uses TRBV9 and TRBJ2-2, with D unresolved. The ends were cut back, 0 bases at V and 4 bases at J, with 4 bases in the middle. The CDR3 runs 13 residues. Germline CDR1 is SGDLS and CDR2 is YYNGEE. The CDR3 here is CASSVDVTGELFF. CDR3 bases: TGTGCCAGCAGCGTAGATGTCACCGGGGAGCTGTTTTTT.

This clone has a handful of counts. This chain uses TRBV19 with TRBJ2-1; TRBD1 matches at 8 bases. V shed 2 bases, J shed 6 bases, and the junction held 6 bases outside the gene matches. The CDR3 contains 15 residues. Germline-derived CDR1 and CDR2 are LNHDA and SQIVND (reference sequence). CDR3 in amino acids: CASSIQDRVGNEQFF. Here the CDR3 DNA reads TGTGCCAGTAGTATACAGGACAGGGTAGGCAATGAGCAGTTCTTC. The variable domain in full, completed from reference TRBV19 and TRBJ2-1, reads DGGITQSPKYLFRKEGQNVTLSCEQNLNHDAMYWYRQDPGQGLRLIYYSQIVNDFQKGDIAEGYSVSREKKESFPLTVTSAQKNPTAFYLCASSIQDRVGNEQFFGPGTRLTVL.

This clone was counted only a few times. The chain links TRBV30 to TRBJ1-2; no reliable D call. This CDR3 has 13 residues. Germline V CDR1 and CDR2: GTSNPN, SVGIG (reference sequence). V lost 3 bases and J 1 base, leaving 9 bases between the germline ends. The CDR3 DNA follows: TGTGCCTGGAGCGAGTTTTATAACTATGGCTACACCTTC. Protein: CAWSEFYNYGYTF.

The chain couples TRBV7-9 to TRBJ2-3; TRBD2 is a possible D gene (6 bases). CDR3 size: 15 residues. Per germline, CDR1 SEHNR and CDR2 FQNEAQ (reference sequence). V was trimmed by 3 bases and J by 4 bases, leaving 14 bases between them. This chain's CDR3 is CASSLAGLSADTQYF. For the CDR3, the DNA is TGTGCCAGCAGCTTGGCGGGGCTCTCCGCAGATACGCAGTATTTT. The full variable domain, with the rest looked up from reference TRBV7-9 and TRBJ2-3, is DTGVSQNPRHKITKRGQNVTFRCDPISEHNRLYWYRQTLGQGPEFLTYFQNEAQLEKSRLLSDRFSAERPKGSFSTLEIQRTEQGDSAMYLCASSLAGLSADTQYFGPGTRLTVL.

This chain's CDR3 is CASKVEGETEAFF. CDR3 DNA: TGTGCCAGTAAGGTTGAGGGGGAGACTGAAGCTTTCTTT. This chain joins TRBV2 and TRBJ1-1; D might be TRBD1 (6 bases). The CDR3 is made up of 13 amino acids. V lost 9 bases and J 5 bases, leaving 16 bases between the germline ends. In germline, CDR1 is SNHLY, CDR2 FYNNEI.

The CDR3 DNA is TGCAGCGTTGAAGGAAAAGTGGAGAGGGGAAGGTACGAGCAGTACTTC. This translates into CSVEGKVERGRYEQYF. This chain joins TRBV29-1 and TRBJ2-7; either TRBD1 or TRBD2 may fit D (5 bases each). Germline V gene lookup returns CDR1 SQVTM and CDR2 ANQGSEA. Deletions cut 1 base from V and 4 bases from J, with 20 bases between. This CDR3 spans 16 amino acids.

The chain combines TRBV7-2 with TRBJ2-7, with 7 bases that match TRBD1. Trimming at V came to 4 bases and at J to 0 bases, leaving 6 bases not matched to a gene. The germline gives CDR1 SGHTA, CDR2 FQGNSA. The CDR3 covers 15 residues. In DNA form, the CDR3 reads TGTGCCAGCAGCTCACCGGACAGGAGCTCCTACGAGCAGTACTTC. Encoded protein: CASSSPDRSSYEQYF.

This clone came up a few times. The chain couples TRBV5-1 to TRBJ2-7; 8 positions match TRBD1. Per the germline V gene, CDR1 is SGHRS and CDR2 is YFSETQ. The CDR3 is 13 residues long. J was trimmed by 3 bases and V by 5 bases; bases with no gene match: 4. The CDR3 DNA follows: TGCGCCAGCAGTACTACAGGGGGCTACGAGCAGTACTTC. Translation: CASSTTGGYEQYF.

This clone was seen only once. The chain carries TRBV5-1 and TRBJ2-7; D is ambiguous. Germline assignment: CDR1 SGHRS and CDR2 YFSETQ. There are 13 residues in the CDR3. V lost 4 bases and J lost 12, with 20 bases in between. In DNA form, the CDR3 reads TGCGCCAGCAGCCTACCCCCAGATGAAGGGCCGTACTTC. Translation: CASSLPPDEGPYF.

In its sample, this clone was seen a few times. The gene calls are TRBV7-9 and TRBJ1-2; TRBD1 matches at 10 bases. The CDR3 is made up of 14 amino acids. The junction had 4 bases not matched to a gene; V was cut back by 5 bases and J by 4 bases. CDR1 and CDR2 from the germline V gene are SEHNR and FQNEAQ (reference sequence). As DNA, the CDR3 is TGTGCCAGCAGCGCCCGGACAGGGGGCTATGGCTACACCTTC. Its translation is CASSARTGGYGYTF.

CDR3 nucleotide sequence: TGTGCCAGCAGTGAATCGGTTAACTATGGCTACACCTTC. Amino acid sequence: CASSESVNYGYTF. The chain uses TRBV6-1 and TRBJ1-2, with unresolved D. This CDR3 has 13 amino acids. Germline CDR1 is MNHNS and CDR2 is SASEGT. Trimming removed 2 bases from V and 1 base from J, with 5 bases in between.

The chain is built from TRBV25-1 and TRBJ1-2; 7 bases line up with TRBD1. The trim removed 5 bases at V and 0 bases at J, leaving 12 bases unmatched. Germline CDR1 reads MGHDK; CDR2 reads SYGVNS. This CDR3 has 17 residues. CDR3 sequence: CASSPRDSGPSNYGYTF. The CDR3 coding sequence is TGTGCCAGCAGTCCTAGGGACAGCGGGCCCTCTAACTATGGCTACACCTTC.

The V and J genes are TRBV29-1 and TRBJ1-2, with D maybe TRBD1 (6 bases). Germline loops: CDR1 SQVTM, CDR2 ANQGSEA. The CDR3 loop spans 15 amino acids. V was pared by 4 bases and J by 4 bases, with 19 bases between. The CDR3 protein is CSVVMGGQVFYGYTF. The CDR3 DNA reads as TGCAGCGTTGTTATGGGGGGGCAGGTCTTCTATGGCTACACCTTC.

The chain uses TRBV11-2 and TRBJ2-1, with D hard to call. The CDR3 spans 11 residues. Germline V gene sequence: CDR1 SGHAT, CDR2 FQNNGV. V shed 2 bases and J shed 10 bases, with 6 bases lying between them. The chain's CDR3 is CASSLPREQFF. CDR3 coding DNA: TGTGCCAGCAGCTTACCTAGGGAGCAGTTCTTC.